Each of the 21 T cell receptor beta chains below was sequenced from the same sample in a study of graft-versus-host responses after intestinal transplantation. Clones were read by immunoSEQ multiplex PCR, and TCRdb kept only the in-frame ones, dropping some. There are 40,000 or so clones in the sample; over 85% occur only once, and 7.1% lies in the top ten. The sample was PBMCs, taken approximately 270 days after transplant. Source of these receptors: a human patient who received an intestinal transplant, so some T cells may come from the graft donor.

Remarks on this clone: A junction boundary mismatches the germline segment, possibly from a read error. V is TRBV6-1 and J is TRBJ1-4; weak D call: TRBD1 (6 bases). Germline V gene sequence: CDR1 MNHNS, CDR2 SASEGT. This CDR3 comprises 12 residues. The CDR3 sequence: CASSEVGGVRLF. For the CDR3, the DNA is TGTGCCAGCAGTGAAGTTGGGGGCGTGAGGTTGTTT.

CDR3 bases: TGTGCCAGCAGTTACTCGAACGCAGAGGAGTACTTC. The encoded protein is CASSYSNAEEYF. The chain has TRBV6-5 and TRBJ2-7; D unclear. The V end lost 0 bases, the J end lost 11 bases, and 11 bases lay between the germline ends. The V gene's germline CDR1 is MNHEY and CDR2 SVGAGI. The CDR3 consists of 12 residues.

The chain couples TRBV6-5 to TRBJ2-3; unclear D gene. Germline CDR1 MNHEY, CDR2 SVGAGI. The CDR3 has 14 residues. V was cut by 0 bases and J by 7 bases, with 11 bases left in between. The CDR3 loop is CASSYSDSLNTQYF. CDR3 sequence (DNA): TGTGCCAGCAGTTACTCTGACTCACTGAATACGCAGTATTTT.

V is TRBV4-1 and J is TRBJ2-7; 7 nucleotides agree with TRBD1. Losses at the gene ends were 10 bases for V and 0 bases for J; bases not matched to a gene: 3. The CDR3 sequence is 12 residues long. Germline values: CDR1 MGHRA, CDR2 YSYEKL. Here the CDR3 DNA reads TGCGCCACCCGGGACAGCTCCTACGAGCAGTACTTC. As protein: CATRDSSYEQYF.

The chain couples TRBV25-1 to TRBJ1-1; TRBD1 matches at 8 bases. The CDR3 has 15 amino acids. Germline CDR1 reads MGHDK; CDR2 reads SYGVNS. V trimming: 1 base; J trimming: 1 base; junction bases outside the gene matches: 2. DNA of the CDR3: TGTGCCAGCAGTGAATTAGGACAGGGGAACACTGAAGCTTTCTTT. Translating it yields CASSELGQGNTEAFF. Drawing the rest from reference TRBV25-1 and TRBJ1-1, the complete variable domain is EADIYQTPRYLVIGTGKKITLECSQTMGHDKMYWYQQDPGMELHLIHYSYGVNSTEKGDLSSESTVSRIRTEHFPLTLESARPSHTSQYLCASSELGQGNTEAFFGQGTRLTVV.

J is TRBJ2-1 and V is TRBV7-9; weak D call: TRBD2 (5 bases). In germline, CDR1 is SEHNR, CDR2 FQNEAQ (reference sequence). V was trimmed by 1 base and J by 0 bases, leaving 10 bases between them. The CDR3 contains 16 residues. The DNA of the CDR3 is TGTGCCAGCAGCTTAGGAGGGCCTCCCTCCTACAATGAGCAGTTCTTC. This encodes CASSLGGPPSYNEQFF. Full variable domain (missing parts from reference TRBV7-9 and TRBJ2-1): DTGVSQNPRHKITKRGQNVTFRCDPISEHNRLYWYRQTLGQGPEFLTYFQNEAQLEKSRLLSDRFSAERPKGSFSTLEIQRTEQGDSAMYLCASSLGGPPSYNEQFFGPGTRLTVL.

This chain connects TRBV5-6 to TRBJ2-1; D remains unclear. Germline V gene sequence: CDR1 SGHDT, CDR2 YYEEEE. This CDR3 region has 13 residues. V was trimmed by 0 bases and J by 1 base, leaving 2 bases between them. CDR3 loop: CASSLASYNEQFF. The CDR3 DNA sequence: TGTGCCAGCAGCTTGGCATCCTACAATGAGCAGTTCTTC.

This clone was seen a handful of times. The chain is built from TRBV2 and TRBJ2-4; a possible D gene is TRBD1 (5 bases). The CDR3 is made up of 15 amino acids. Trimming took off 3 bases at V and 2 bases at J, with 11 bases between the two ends. Germline CDR1 and CDR2: SNHLY and FYNNEI. The CDR3 spells CASSDWPGPKNIQYF. In DNA, the CDR3 is TGTGCCAGCAGTGATTGGCCAGGGCCCAAAAACATTCAGTACTTC.

V gene TRBV6-5 combines with J gene TRBJ2-2, with D perhaps matching TRBD2 (5 bases). Germline V gives CDR1 MNHEY, CDR2 SVGAGI. V dropped 1 base and J dropped 4 bases, with 10 bases sitting between them. CDR3 length: 15 amino acids. CDR3 region: CASSYYVGVTGELFF. In nucleotides, the CDR3 is TGTGCCAGCAGTTACTACGTCGGGGTCACCGGGGAGCTGTTTTTT.

The J gene is TRBJ2-7, the V gene TRBV18; possible D gene TRBD2, 5 bases. TRBJ2-5 matches the DNA end more closely, so the J call is doubtful. Looked up from germline, CDR1 is KGHSH and CDR2 is LQKENI. The CDR3 has 17 amino acids. CDR3 bases: TGTGCCAGCTCACCAAATGCAGTTGGATGGGGAGAAGAGACCCAGTACTTC. Translating gives CASSPNAVGWGEETQYF.

The rearrangement links TRBV5-4 to TRBJ1-1; TRBD1 might be the D (6 bases). In germline, CDR1 is SGHNT, CDR2 YYREEE (reference sequence). Between the trimmed V and J ends, which lost 0 bases and 2 bases, there was a span of 11 bases. This CDR3 is 15 amino acids long. The CDR3 loop is CASSLARGINTEAFF. DNA for the CDR3: TGTGCCAGCAGCTTGGCCAGGGGAATAAACACTGAAGCTTTCTTT.

The chain has TRBV19 and TRBJ1-5, with D tentatively TRBD1 (5 bases). From germline, CDR1 is LNHDA and CDR2 SQIVND (reference sequence). Trimming took 5 bases from V and 1 from J, leaving 15 bases between them. The length of the CDR3 is 16 residues. The CDR3 nucleotides are TGTGCCAGTAGTTGGGGGGGGGTGGACAGCAATCAGCCCCAGCATTTT. It codes for CASSWGGVDSNQPQHF. Full variable domain (remainder filled in from reference TRBV19 and TRBJ1-5): DGGITQSPKYLFRKEGQNVTLSCEQNLNHDAMYWYRQDPGQGLRLIYYSQIVNDFQKGDIAEGYSVSREKKESFPLTVTSAQKNPTAFYLCASSWGGVDSNQPQHFGDGTRLSIL.

The rearrangement joins TRBV27 to TRBJ1-2; tentative D call: TRBD1 (6 bases). The germline V gene encodes CDR1 MNHEY and CDR2 SMNVEV (reference sequence). V was clipped by 5 bases and J by 6 bases, with 13 bases between them. The CDR3 has 13 amino acids. The CDR3 DNA sequence: TGTGCCAGCAGTATTACAGGGTGGAATGGCTACACCTTC. It translates to CASSITGWNGYTF.

The chain combines TRBV6-6 with TRBJ2-5, with D maybe TRBD2 (6 bases). This CDR3 spans 11 amino acids. The V gene's germline CDR1 is MNHNY and CDR2 SVGAGI (reference sequence). V lost 6 bases, J lost 9 bases, and 11 bases lay in between. CDR3 amino acids: CASRATGAQYF. CDR3 in DNA: TGTGCCAGCAGGGCAACGGGGGCCCAGTACTTC.

This clone was observed a handful of times. The chain links TRBV27 to TRBJ1-1, with TRBD1 as a possible D gene (5 bases). Between the trimmed V and J ends, which lost 1 base and 4 bases, there was a span of 10 bases. CDR1 is MNHEY, CDR2 SMNVEV, per germline (reference sequence). This CDR3 is built from 14 residues. The CDR3 spells CASSLWGKGTEAFF. DNA of the CDR3: TGTGCCAGCAGTTTATGGGGCAAGGGCACTGAAGCTTTCTTT.

The chain uses TRBV6-5 and TRBJ2-7; D is ambiguous. V dropped 6 bases and J dropped 1 base, with 13 bases sitting between them. Germline lookup yields CDR1 MNHEY and CDR2 SVGAGI. The length of the CDR3 is 14 residues. In DNA form, the CDR3 reads TGTGCCAGCAGCTCTCCGTTCAAGTCCTACGAGCAGTACTTC. This sequence encodes CASSSPFKSYEQYF.

V is TRBV5-1 and J is TRBJ2-5; D not certain. The CDR3 extends over 13 amino acids. V gave up 7 bases and J gave up 2 bases, with 12 bases separating them. Germline CDR1 SGHRS, CDR2 YFSETQ. CDR3 in amino acids: CASGVSLQETQYF. CDR3 coding DNA: TGCGCCAGCGGGGTGTCACTACAAGAGACCCAGTACTTC. The full variable domain, with the rest looked up from reference TRBV5-1 and TRBJ2-5, is KAGVTQTPRYLIKTRGQQVTLSCSPISGHRSVSWYQQTPGQGLQFLFEYFSETQRNKGNFPGRFSGRQFSNSRSEMNVSTLELGDSALYLCASGVSLQETQYFGPGTRLLVL.

The J gene is TRBJ2-5, the V gene TRBV5-1, with D possibly TRBD1 on 5 matching bases. With the DNA end fitting TRBJ2-7 better, the J assignment may be wrong. The germline V gene has CDR1 SGHRS and CDR2 YFSETQ. This CDR3 contains 15 residues. The DNA of the CDR3 is TGCGCCAGCAGCTTCGGGTGGGGCAGTCCCTACGAGCAGTACTTC. Encoded protein: CASSFGWGSPYEQYF.

The rearrangement joins TRBV7-9 to TRBJ2-7; the match to TRBD1 covers 11 bases. CDR3 length: 14 amino acids. Germline assignment: CDR1 SEHNR and CDR2 FQNEAQ (reference sequence). Trimming removed 5 bases from V and 4 bases from J; junction bases left unmatched: 4. CDR3 region: CASSARDRGYEQYF. The DNA for the CDR3 is TGTGCCAGCAGCGCGAGGGACAGGGGGTACGAGCAGTACTTC.

This clone was counted a single time. The V gene is TRBV5-1, the J gene TRBJ1-3; no clear D. Trimming removed 2 bases from V and 3 bases from J, with 9 bases in between. Germline V gene sequence: CDR1 SGHRS, CDR2 YFSETQ. This CDR3 region has 14 residues. The CDR3 DNA is TGCGCCAGCAGCTTCGGAAGAGGTGGAAACACCATATATTTT. Its protein product is CASSFGRGGNTIYF.

The chain couples TRBV7-3 to TRBJ1-1; D not resolved. Germline CDR1 SGHTA, CDR2 FQGTGA. V lost 2 bases, J lost 3 bases, and 13 bases lay in between. The CDR3 runs to 15 residues. CDR3 loop: CASSLSRIPDTEAFF. The CDR3 DNA reads TGTGCCAGCAGCTTATCTCGGATACCAGACACTGAAGCTTTCTTT.